This T cell receptor (beta chain) was profiled in a study of T cell responses to AZD1222 COVID-19 vaccine. For the study at large: Whether given at about 4 or about 12 weeks, second doses were pooled.

About this clone itself: Its antigen is currently unknown.

TCRdb's table, derived via immunoSEQ multiplex PCR, lists solely in-frame clones and lacks some. The sample carries about 96,000 clones, roughly 90% recorded once. This CDR3 contains 15 residues. Germline CDR1 reads MNHEY; CDR2 reads SVGEGT. Trimming removed 0 bases from V and 6 bases from J; junction bases left unmatched: 6. General study points: Donors were chiefly white British, with a greater number of females, and clonal diversity was perhaps underestimated.

The chain carries TRBV6-2 or TRBV6-3 and TRBJ2-7, with 9 positions matching TRBD2. The receptor's source is an adult in good health. Sample: peripheral blood, taken on day 0 of AZD1222 vaccination. The CDR3 DNA is TGTGCCAGCAGTTACTCCGAGCGGGAGGCTGGCGAGCAGTACTTC. Translation: CASSYSEREAGEQYF.